These 5 T cell receptor beta chains were all obtained from the same sample, sequenced in a study of chemoradiotherapy in HPV16-positive cancers. Repertoires were generated with immunoSEQ multiplex PCR, while TCRdb's copy carries only in-frame clones and drops some. Seen here are roughly 8,400 clones, 70% observed once, and the top ten hold roughly a tenth. Sequencing used tumor tissue, obtained from a patient who underwent chemoradiotherapy. The receptors here all came from a human donor with HPV-associated anogenital cancer.

V usage is TRBV21-1 and J usage is TRBJ2-7; the tabulated D call, TRBD2, remains unverified against the DNA. TRBV21-1 corresponds to a pseudogene. There are 14 residues in the CDR3. In DNA form, the CDR3 reads TGTGCCAGCAAGGTGCGGGGGAGGGCCTACGAGCAGTACTTC. Translated: CASKVRGRAYEQYF.

V and J are TRBV2 and TRBJ1-5; no clear D. Per the germline V gene, CDR1 is SNHLY and CDR2 is FYNNEI. The germline V and J ends were trimmed by 2 bases and 1 base, with 3 bases remaining between them. The CDR3 is made up of 13 amino acids. CDR3 region: CASSEMSNQPQHF. The CDR3 nucleotides read TGTGCCAGCAGTGAAATGAGCAATCAGCCCCAGCATTTT.

The V and J genes are TRBV2 and TRBJ2-5; unclear D gene. V lost 5 bases, J lost 1 base, and 8 bases lay in between. The CDR3 has 13 amino acids. Germline V CDR1 and CDR2: SNHLY, FYNNEI. The CDR3 coding sequence is TGTGCCAGCAGTTACTACCTCCAAGAGACCCAGTACTTC. Its translation: CASSYYLQETQYF.

The chain has TRBV5-6 and TRBJ2-7; D gene uncertain. The CDR3 loop spans 14 amino acids. The germline gives CDR1 SGHDT, CDR2 YYEEEE. Trimming stripped 3 bases from V and 0 bases from J, with 10 bases between. The CDR3 region is CASSSLAGSYEQYF. CDR3 coding DNA: TGTGCCAGCAGCTCCCTGGCAGGCTCCTACGAGCAGTACTTC.

The gene calls are TRBV9 and TRBJ2-3; D unresolved. This CDR3 comprises 15 residues. V lost 1 base and J lost 3, with 12 bases in between. From germline, CDR1 is SGDLS and CDR2 YYNGEE. DNA for the CDR3: TGTGCCAGCAGCGTAAGAAGCTCCCCTACAGATACGCAGTATTTT. This sequence encodes CASSVRSSPTDTQYF.